The source of this T cell receptor beta chain is a study of OX40 agonist ivuxolimab in advanced cancers. About the study as a whole: Ivuxolimab, which targeted the costimulatory receptor OX40 (CD134), was an agonistic, fully human IgG2 monoclonal antibody. Intravenous ivuxolimab was administered to patients every 2 weeks at six dose levels: 0.01, 0.1, 0.3, 1.5, 3 and 10 mg/kg. Of the roughly 53 patients in dose escalation, 19 had hepatocellular carcinoma, approximately 15 had melanoma, 9 had renal cell carcinoma and 9 had head and neck cancer. In the dose-escalation cohort, around four fifths of patients were male, and the mean age was roughly 60 years with a range of roughly 20 to 85. Prior anti-PD-1, anti-PD-L1 or anti-CTLA-4 therapy was permitted, and checkpoint inhibitors had been received by about 44% of dose-escalation patients. Three dose-escalation patients achieved partial responses, one with hepatocellular carcinoma and two with cutaneous melanoma. Peripheral TCRbeta sequencing was intended to test whether TCR sequence diversity was altered and clonal T-cell expansion was caused by ivuxolimab. The paper describes the monotherapy dose-escalation part (N of about 47 patients) of the phase I trial of ivuxolimab. Broad study findings and their caveats: Clonal expansion of both CD4+ and CD8+ blood T cells was observed from baseline to week 6 at doses 0.1 to 3.0 mg/kg. In the 0.1-3.0 mg/kg groups, partial responders were among the patients with the lowest normalized peripheral clonal expansion, particularly in CD8+ T cells. After ivuxolimab, more expanded clones were found on average in CD8+ T cells than in CD4+ T cells. Which antigens the clonally expanded peripheral T cells were specific for was not determined. Low levels of normalized T-cell clonal expansion were also seen in some patients who did not respond.

This clone was detected only once. What this receptor recognizes is not known. No quality values exist for individual bases; no much larger clone is one base distant. Sequences SGHNT (CDR1) and YYREEE (CDR2) are obtained from the germline V gene (reference sequence). Trimming leaves V shorter by 2 bases and J shorter by 2 bases, with the junction holding 4 bases beyond the gene matches. The CDR3 covers 16 residues, taking in both the cysteine and the phenylalanine. Just the 48-base CDR3 DNA is kept, in frame starting at base 1. Patients with autoimmune disease history or receiving systemic immunosuppression were excluded from the trial. Peripheral blood for TCR sequencing was drawn from every dose cohort at baseline, at cycle 4 day 1 and at cycle 7 day 1. Samples were obtained from an open-label, multicenter, first-in-human phase I dose-escalation trial of ivuxolimab. The trial enrolled adults with locally advanced or metastatic head and neck squamous cell, hepatocellular, melanoma or renal cell carcinoma. Before TCR sequencing, CD4+ and CD8+ T cells were separately sorted from peripheral blood.

For sequencing of the TCRbeta CDR3 region, genomic DNA was extracted from the sorted cells. The immunoSEQ Assay was used to sequence the TCRbeta CDR3 regions. What TCRdb holds here is the immuneACCESS table cut down to in-frame rearrangements. Part of the clones is not present; checked against another copy, under half of the missing clones reflect an unresolved V gene, and the others are unexplained. In all, the sample holds 75,000 to 100,000 clones, and roughly 90% of those were seen once. Approximately 3.6% of the sample is taken by the ten largest. The sequencing here drew on CD4+ or CD8+ T cells sorted from blood, taken in a trial of the OX40 agonist ivuxolimab. The V gene is TRBV5-4 and the J gene is TRBJ2-1; TRBD2 fits 10 bases in the junction. The receptor's source is an adult with an advanced solid tumor such as melanoma, head and neck, liver or kidney cancer. The CDR3 amino acid sequence is: CASSLPGTSAYNEQFF. The DNA sequence is as follows: TGTGCCAGCAGCTTACCCGGGACTAGCGCCTACAATGAGCAGTTCTTC.